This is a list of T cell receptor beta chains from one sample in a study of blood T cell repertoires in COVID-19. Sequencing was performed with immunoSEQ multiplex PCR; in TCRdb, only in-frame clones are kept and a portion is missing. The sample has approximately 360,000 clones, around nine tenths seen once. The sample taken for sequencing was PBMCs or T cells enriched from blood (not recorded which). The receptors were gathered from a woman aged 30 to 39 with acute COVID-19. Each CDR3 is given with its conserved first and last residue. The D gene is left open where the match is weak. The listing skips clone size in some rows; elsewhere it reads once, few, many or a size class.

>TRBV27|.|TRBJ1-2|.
TGTGCCAGCAGTTTTACTCCGGGGAACTATGGCTACACCTTC
CASSFTPGNYGYTF
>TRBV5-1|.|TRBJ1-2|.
TGCGCCAGCAGCTTGGAGGCAGCAACTATCGGCGGGGGCAGTGGCTACACCTTC
CASSLEAATIGGGSGYTF
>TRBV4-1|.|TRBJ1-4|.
TGCGCCAGCAGCCAAAGCAGGGTAACGAATGAAAAACTGTTTTTT
CASSQSRVTNEKLFF
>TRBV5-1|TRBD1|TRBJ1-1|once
TGCGCCAGCAGCCCCGGGACAGGGCCCAACACTGAAGCTTTCTTT
CASSPGTGPNTEAFF
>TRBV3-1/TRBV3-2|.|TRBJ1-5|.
TGTGCCAGCAGCCAAGGAGGTCGGCCCCAGCATTTT
CASSQGGRPQHF
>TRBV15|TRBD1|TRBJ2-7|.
TGTGCCACCAGCTTCCTTCGGGGACAGGGGAGGAGGTACGAGCAGTACTTC
CATSFLRGQGRRYEQYF
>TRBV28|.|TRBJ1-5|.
TGTGCCAGCAGGAGGGACTTAAATCAGCCCCAGCATTTT
CASRRDLNQPQHF
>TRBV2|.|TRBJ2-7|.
TGTGCCAGCAGTGTCGGGGGGACAGGAGAGCAGTACTTC
CASSVGGTGEQYF
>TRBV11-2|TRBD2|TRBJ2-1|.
TGTGCCAGCAGCTCTCGACTAGCGGATTACAATGAGCAGTTCTTC
CASSSRLADYNEQFF
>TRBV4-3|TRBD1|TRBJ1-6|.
TGCGCCAGCAGCCAAGATCTCCTTACAGGGGGCTATAATTCACCCCTCCACTTT
CASSQDLLTGGYNSPLHF
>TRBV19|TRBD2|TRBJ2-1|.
TGTGCCAGTAGTCCGGGGGGGGACTACAATGAGCAGTTCTTC
CASSPGGDYNEQFF
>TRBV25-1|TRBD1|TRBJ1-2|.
TGTGCCAGCCGTGACAGGGCCTCTAACTATGGCTACACCTTC
CASRDRASNYGYTF
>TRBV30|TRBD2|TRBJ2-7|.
TGTGCCTGGAGTGTAGGGCTAGCGGGGGCCTACGAGCAGTACTTC
CAWSVGLAGAYEQYF
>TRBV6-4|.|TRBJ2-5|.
TGTGCCAGCAGTCTCACTCTCGGGGGCCAAGAGACCCAGTACTTC
CASSLTLGGQETQYF
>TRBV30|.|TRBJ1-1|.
TGTGCCTGGAGGAGAGATGAAGCTTTCTTT
CAWRRDEAFF
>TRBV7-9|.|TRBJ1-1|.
TGTGCCAGCAGCTTAATATTGTCGGGGGACACTGAAGCTTTCTTT
CASSLILSGDTEAFF
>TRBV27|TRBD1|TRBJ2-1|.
TGTGCCAGCAGTCCCCGGGACAGGGGGCCCTACAATGAGCAGTTCTTC
CASSPRDRGPYNEQFF
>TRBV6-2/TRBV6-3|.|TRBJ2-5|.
TGTGCCAGCAGTCCGTCTCGGGGGTCCCAAGAGACCCAGTACTTC
CASSPSRGSQETQYF
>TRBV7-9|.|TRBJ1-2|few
TGTGCCAGCAGCTTCCGCGCCGAAGCGACAGCACCTGGCTACACCTTC
CASSFRAEATAPGYTF
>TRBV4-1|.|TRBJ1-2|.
TGCGCCAGCAGCCAAGTTGGACTCTACAACTATGGCTACACCTTC
CASSQVGLYNYGYTF
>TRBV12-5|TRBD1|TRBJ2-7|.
TGTGCTAGTGGGCTCCCGGGACAGTATAGGCAGTACTTC
CASGLPGQYRQYF
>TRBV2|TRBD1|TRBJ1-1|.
TGTGCCAGCGCTCAGACAGGGTGGGCGAGCACTGAAGCTTTCTTT
CASAQTGWASTEAFF
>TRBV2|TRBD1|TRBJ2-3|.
TGTGCCAGCAGCCCCGGGACAGGGGTTTTTAGCACAGATACGCAGTATTTT
CASSPGTGVFSTDTQYF
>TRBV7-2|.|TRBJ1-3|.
TGTGCCAGCAGCGACTCGTTCGCTGGAAACACCATATATTTT
CASSDSFAGNTIYF
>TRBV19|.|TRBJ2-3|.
TGTGCCAGTAGTACTTTAACAGAAAGGTCCGGTACGCAGTATTTT
CASSTLTERSGTQYF
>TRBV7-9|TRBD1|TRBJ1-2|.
TGTGCCAGCAACAGGGGATTCGATGGCTACACCTTC
CASNRGFDGYTF
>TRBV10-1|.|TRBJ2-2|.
TGCGCCAGCAGTGAGGCCCGGAGATCGAACACCGGGGAGCTGTTTTTT
CASSEARRSNTGELFF
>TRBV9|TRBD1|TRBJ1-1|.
TGTGCCAGCAGCGTAGGGGGACAGAGCTCCACTGAAGCTTTCTTT
CASSVGGQSSTEAFF
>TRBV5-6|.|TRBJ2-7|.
TGTGCCAGCAGCTTGGGCGGACACCCTCCTGCCGAGCAGTACTTC
CASSLGGHPPAEQYF
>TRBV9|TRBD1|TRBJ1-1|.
TGTGCCAGCAGCGGTCGACAGGGCATGAACACTGAAGCTTTCTTT
CASSGRQGMNTEAFF
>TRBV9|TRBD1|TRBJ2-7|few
TGTGCCAGCAGCGCCGAAGACAGGGGGCTCTACGAGCAGTACTTC
CASSAEDRGLYEQYF
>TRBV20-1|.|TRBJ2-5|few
TGCAGTGCTTGGCCGGGGGAGACCCAGTACTTC
CSAWPGETQYF
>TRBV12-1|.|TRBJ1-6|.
TGTGCCAGCAGCTTTGGTCGGACAGACAACAATTCACCCCTCCACTTT
CASSFGRTDNNSPLHF
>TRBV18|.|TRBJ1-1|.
TGTGCCAGCTCACCCAAATTTAGGAACACTGAAGCTTTCTTT
CASSPKFRNTEAFF
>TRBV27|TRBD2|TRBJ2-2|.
TGTGCCAGCAGTTTGCCGGGACTAGCTCAAACCGGGGAGCTGTTTTTT
CASSLPGLAQTGELFF
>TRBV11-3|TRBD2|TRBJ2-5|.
TGTGCCAGCAGCTCCGGGACTAGCGGTAAAGAGACCCAGTACTTC
CASSSGTSGKETQYF
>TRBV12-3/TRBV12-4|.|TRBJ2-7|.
TGTGCCAGCAGTTTGGGGCTCTCCTACGAGCAGTACTTC
CASSLGLSYEQYF
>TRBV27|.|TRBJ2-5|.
TGTGCCAGCAGTTTTTTGGGGGGTGGAAAGACCCAGTACTTC
CASSFLGGGKTQYF
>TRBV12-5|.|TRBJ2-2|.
TGTGCTAGTGGTTTGGCTTTCGCCGGGGAGCTGTTTTTT
CASGLAFAGELFF
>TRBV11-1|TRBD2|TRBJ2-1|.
TGTGCCAGCAGCTTAGCCGGACTAGCGGGGAATGAGCAGTTCTTC
CASSLAGLAGNEQFF
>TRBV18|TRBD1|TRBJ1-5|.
TGTGCCAGCTCACCCTCGACAGGGGAGCAGCCCCAGCATTTT
CASSPSTGEQPQHF
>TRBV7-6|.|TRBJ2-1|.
TGTGCCAGCAGCTTAGCCTTGGTGGGGGACACCAATCCCAATGAGCAGTTCTTC
CASSLALVGDTNPNEQFF
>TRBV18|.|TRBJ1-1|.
TGTGCCAGCTCACCATCATCCAGGGACACTGAAGCTTTCTTT
CASSPSSRDTEAFF
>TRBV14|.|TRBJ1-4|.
TGTGCCAGCAGCCAAACAACGGGAGCAACCGGAAAACTGTTTTTT
CASSQTTGATGKLFF
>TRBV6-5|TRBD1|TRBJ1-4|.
TGTGCCAGCAGTTCGACAGGGGCCTCAACTAATGAAAAACTGTTTTTT
CASSSTGASTNEKLFF
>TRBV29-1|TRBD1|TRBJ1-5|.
TGCAGCGTATCAATAGGGACAGGCCTCAATCAGCCCCAGCATTTT
CSVSIGTGLNQPQHF
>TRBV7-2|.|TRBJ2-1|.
TGTGCCAGCAGCTTAACGGGACTGACTAACAATGAGCAGTTCTTC
CASSLTGLTNNEQFF
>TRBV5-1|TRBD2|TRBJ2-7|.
TGCGCCAGCAGCTGGACTAGCGGGGGGTACGAGCAGTACTTC
CASSWTSGGYEQYF
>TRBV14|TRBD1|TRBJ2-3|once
TGTGCCAGCAGCCAAGCGCCCGCGGACAGGGCTGAAGATACGCAGTATTTT
CASSQAPADRAEDTQYF
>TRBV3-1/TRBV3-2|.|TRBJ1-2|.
TGTGCCAGCAGCCAAGATCGGGAACCCCTCTATGGCTACACCTTC
CASSQDREPLYGYTF
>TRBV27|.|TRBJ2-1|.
TGTGCCAGCAGTTTATCGGACTGGAGCTCCTACAATGAGCAGTTCTTC
CASSLSDWSSYNEQFF
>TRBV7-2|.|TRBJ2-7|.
TGTGCCAGCAGCTTATTTTCTACGTCCGAGCAGTACTTC
CASSLFSTSEQYF
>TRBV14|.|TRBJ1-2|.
TGTGCCAGCAGCCAAGATAGTAGGGGCCTCGGTGGCTACACCTTC
CASSQDSRGLGGYTF
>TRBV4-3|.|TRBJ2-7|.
TGCGCCAGCAGCCAAGATAGCCAGGGGGGAGCCTACGAGCAGTACTTC
CASSQDSQGGAYEQYF
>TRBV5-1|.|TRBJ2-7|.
TGCGCCAGCAGCTTGGGGCAGGGAGGCGAGCAGTACTTC
CASSLGQGGEQYF